These T cell receptor beta chains were read from a single sample in a study of T-cell reconstitution after alpha-beta-depleted transplantation in children. TCRdb redid the calling of the PCR reads with MiXCR, one entry per CDR3 protein. The repertoire includes about 16,000 distinct CDR3 sequences, 4.5% to 6.5% of them detected once, and roughly 7% sits in the top ten. The material was PBMCs, obtained before TCRalphabeta/CD19-depleted stem cell transplant. These receptors were taken from a boy between 10 and 17 years old with acute lymphoblastic leukemia, due to receive a stem cell transplant. The CDR3 runs from the conserved cysteine through the conserved F or W. A D gene is named only where the DNA matches it firmly. Rows give clone size only sometimes, using once, few, many, or a class for an expanded clone.

DNA: TGCAGTGCTCTCCGTGGATCCTACAATGAGCAGTTCTTC
CDR3: CSALRGSYNEQFF
J: TRBJ2-1
V: TRBV20-1
D: -
size: many

DNA: TGCGCCAGCAGCCAAGATCGGGAGGGGGCGCTTGACTATGGCTACACCTTC
CDR3: CASSQDREGALDYGYTF
J: TRBJ1-2
V: TRBV4-1
D: TRBD1
size: many

DNA: TGTGCCACCAGCAGAGACAGGGGCCAGCCCCAGCATTTT
CDR3: CATSRDRGQPQHF
J: TRBJ1-5
V: TRBV15
D: -
size: many

DNA: TGCAGTGCTAGGGGTATTGACAGGGCCTACGAGCAGTACTTC
CDR3: CSARGIDRAYEQYF
J: TRBJ2-7
V: TRBV20-1
D: TRBD1
size: medium-sized

DNA: TGTGCCAGCACTAGGGACGGCTATAATTCACCCCTCCACTTT
CDR3: CASTRDGYNSPLHF
J: TRBJ1-6
V: TRBV2
D: -
size: medium-sized

DNA: TGTGCCAGCACCCAGAAGGAGTTGGGCAGAGACTCTGGAAACACCATATATTTT
CDR3: CASTQKELGRDSGNTIYF
J: TRBJ1-3
V: TRBV12-3/TRBV12-4
D: -
size: many

DNA: TGTGCCAGCGCTTACCTAACAGCAACTAATGAAAAACTGTTTTTT
CDR3: CASAYLTATNEKLFF
J: TRBJ1-4
V: TRBV13
D: -
size: few

DNA: TGTGCCAGCAGTTTCGGGGGGGCTGAAGCTTTCTTT
CDR3: CASSFGGAEAFF
J: TRBJ1-1
V: TRBV12-3/TRBV12-4
D: -
size: many

DNA: TGTGCCAGCACCCCCGGGGCAGGGTCCAATCAGCCCCAGCATTTT
CDR3: CASTPGAGSNQPQHF
J: TRBJ1-5
V: TRBV27
D: -
size: many

DNA: TGCAGCGTTGGTGGGGGCTATGGCTACACCTTC
CDR3: CSVGGGYGYTF
J: TRBJ1-2
V: TRBV29-1
D: -
size: many

DNA: TGCAGCGTAGCCGGGACAGGGTGGCGTAGGGACACCGGGGAGCTGTTTTTT
CDR3: CSVAGTGWRRDTGELFF
J: TRBJ2-2
V: TRBV29-1
D: TRBD1
size: medium-sized

DNA: TGCGCCAGCAGCCAAGACGGACTCCTCTCCTACAATGAGCAGTTCTTC
CDR3: CASSQDGLLSYNEQFF
J: TRBJ2-1
V: TRBV4-1
D: -
size: many

DNA: TGCAGTGCTAGAGACACCGGGTCCTACTCCTACGAGCAGTACTTC
CDR3: CSARDTGSYSYEQYF
J: TRBJ2-7
V: TRBV20-1
D: -
size: many

DNA: TGCAGCGTTGCTGCTCAGCTCGGCACAGATACGCAGTATTTT
CDR3: CSVAAQLGTDTQYF
J: TRBJ2-3
V: TRBV29-1
D: -
size: few

DNA: TGTGCCAGCAGTTTAGTTGGACTAGCGGCCCCCACAGATACGCAGTATTTT
CDR3: CASSLVGLAAPTDTQYF
J: TRBJ2-3
V: TRBV12-3/TRBV12-4
D: TRBD2
size: many

DNA: TGTGCCAGCATCCACCAATCGACGGAGCGCTATCCAGATACGCAGTATTTT
CDR3: CASIHQSTERYPDTQYF
J: TRBJ2-3
V: TRBV27
D: -
size: many

DNA: TGCGCCAGCAGCTTGGGGGTCGATCAGCCCCAGCATTTT
CDR3: CASSLGVDQPQHF
J: TRBJ1-5
V: TRBV5-1
D: -
size: many

DNA: TGTGCCATGAGCTTGGTCTGGTCTAATGAAAAACTGTTTTTT
CDR3: CAMSLVWSNEKLFF
J: TRBJ1-4
V: TRBV5-3
D: -
size: -

DNA: TGTGCCAGCAGCTTAGGCACAGATACGCAGTATTTT
CDR3: CASSLGTDTQYF
J: TRBJ2-3
V: TRBV7-9
D: -
size: medium-sized

DNA: TGCAGTGCAAGAACCTCGAACTACTACGAGCAGTACTTC
CDR3: CSARTSNYYEQYF
J: TRBJ2-7
V: TRBV20-1
D: -
size: many